This is a list of T cell receptor beta chains from one sample in a study of T cells after somatic rescue of genetic block. Using immunoSEQ multiplex PCR, the repertoire was profiled, and TCRdb retains in-frame clones only, with some absent. The sample lists more than 13,000 clones, about three quarters occurring once. The sequenced material came from peripheral blood mononuclear cells (PBMCs). These TCRs come from a man aged 18 to 30. Each CDR3 is given with its conserved first and last residue. Each record gives: V gene, J gene, D gene, clone size, CDR3 protein, CDR3 DNA. D genes are given only for firm matches. Some rows mark clone size as missing; the rest say once, few, many or name a class of expanded clone.

v_call: TRBV18; j_call: TRBJ2-7; d_call: .; clone_size: .; cdr3_aa: CASSPPQTFSYEQYF; cdr3_nt: TGTGCCAGCTCACCACCTCAGACCTTCTCCTACGAGCAGTACTTC
v_call: TRBV9; j_call: TRBJ1-1; d_call: TRBD1; clone_size: .; cdr3_aa: CASSPRTGFYTKRDTEAFF; cdr3_nt: TGTGCCAGCAGCCCTCGGACAGGGTTCTATACAAAACGGGACACTGAAGCTTTCTTT
v_call: TRBV27; j_call: TRBJ1-1; d_call: .; clone_size: .; cdr3_aa: CASKGSGDTEAFF; cdr3_nt: TGTGCCAGCAAGGGGTCCGGGGACACTGAAGCTTTCTTT
v_call: TRBV27; j_call: TRBJ2-5; d_call: TRBD2; clone_size: .; cdr3_aa: CASKDGGIGETQYF; cdr3_nt: TGTGCCAGCAAGGACGGGGGGATCGGGGAGACCCAGTACTTC
v_call: TRBV6-1; j_call: TRBJ2-7; d_call: .; clone_size: .; cdr3_aa: CASSEVGGPYEQYF; cdr3_nt: TGTGCCAGCAGTGAAGTCGGTGGCCCCTACGAGCAGTACTTC
v_call: TRBV9; j_call: TRBJ2-3; d_call: .; clone_size: once; cdr3_aa: CASSVAQGATDTQYF; cdr3_nt: TGTGCCAGCAGCGTAGCTCAGGGAGCCACAGATACGCAGTATTTT
v_call: TRBV30; j_call: TRBJ2-5; d_call: .; clone_size: few; cdr3_aa: CAWSEGETQYF; cdr3_nt: TGTGCCTGGAGTGAAGGGGAGACCCAGTACTTC
v_call: TRBV6-1; j_call: TRBJ2-7; d_call: .; clone_size: .; cdr3_aa: CASSYRGGYEQYF; cdr3_nt: TGTGCCAGTTCCTACAGGGGAGGCTACGAGCAGTACTTC
v_call: TRBV7-9; j_call: TRBJ1-6; d_call: TRBD1; clone_size: .; cdr3_aa: CASSLELTGVNNSPLHF; cdr3_nt: TGTGCCAGCAGCTTAGAGTTGACAGGGGTCAATAATTCACCCCTCCACTTT
v_call: TRBV7-3; j_call: TRBJ2-1; d_call: TRBD2; clone_size: .; cdr3_aa: CASSLAGTRGSYNEQFF; cdr3_nt: TGTGCCAGCAGCTTAGCGGGGACTAGAGGCTCCTACAATGAGCAGTTCTTC
v_call: TRBV6-1; j_call: TRBJ1-1; d_call: TRBD1; clone_size: .; cdr3_aa: CASSEGATGVTEAFF; cdr3_nt: TGTGCCAGCAGTGAAGGGGCGACAGGGGTCACTGAAGCTTTCTTT
v_call: TRBV18; j_call: TRBJ2-5; d_call: TRBD1; clone_size: .; cdr3_aa: CASSPLRTGSSETQYF; cdr3_nt: TGTGCCAGCTCACCACTTCGGACAGGATCGTCGGAGACCCAGTACTTC
v_call: TRBV7-9; j_call: TRBJ2-7; d_call: TRBD2; clone_size: few; cdr3_aa: CASSFLADYEQYF; cdr3_nt: TGTGCCAGCAGCTTCCTAGCGGACTACGAGCAGTACTTC
v_call: TRBV5-8; j_call: TRBJ2-6; d_call: .; clone_size: .; cdr3_aa: CASSLQGSGANVLTF; cdr3_nt: TGTGCCAGCAGCTTACAGGGTTCAGGGGCCAACGTCCTGACTTTC
v_call: TRBV30; j_call: TRBJ2-1; d_call: TRBD2; clone_size: .; cdr3_aa: CAWSAPREAGGLWQFF; cdr3_nt: TGTGCCTGGAGTGCCCCCCGGGAAGCGGGGGGGCTCTGGCAGTTCTTC
v_call: TRBV27; j_call: TRBJ2-2; d_call: .; clone_size: .; cdr3_aa: CASKAQLGELFF; cdr3_nt: TGTGCCAGCAAGGCGCAGCTCGGGGAGCTGTTTTTT
v_call: TRBV6-6; j_call: TRBJ1-2; d_call: .; clone_size: few; cdr3_aa: CASSYDSTNYGYTF; cdr3_nt: TGTGCCAGCAGTTACGACAGCACTAACTATGGCTACACCTTC
v_call: TRBV5-1; j_call: TRBJ1-5; d_call: .; clone_size: .; cdr3_aa: CASSLVRGPSSSNQPQHF; cdr3_nt: TGCGCCAGCAGCTTGGTCAGGGGACCCTCTTCGAGCAATCAGCCCCAGCATTTT
v_call: TRBV18; j_call: TRBJ2-7; d_call: TRBD2; clone_size: few; cdr3_aa: CASSPTSGGAYEQYF; cdr3_nt: TGTGCCAGCTCCCCCACTAGCGGGGGGGCTTACGAGCAGTACTTC
v_call: TRBV9; j_call: TRBJ2-5; d_call: TRBD2; clone_size: once; cdr3_aa: CASSFASGETQYF; cdr3_nt: TGTGCCAGCAGCTTCGCTAGCGGAGAGACCCAGTACTTC
v_call: TRBV7-8; j_call: TRBJ2-1; d_call: TRBD2; clone_size: .; cdr3_aa: CASSLTSGPAKQFF; cdr3_nt: TGTGCCAGCAGCTTGACTAGCGGACCGGCAAAGCAGTTCTTC
v_call: TRBV9; j_call: TRBJ2-5; d_call: TRBD1; clone_size: .; cdr3_aa: CASGGGQGVETQYF; cdr3_nt: TGTGCCAGCGGCGGGGGACAGGGAGTAGAGACCCAGTACTTC